The rows below give T cell receptor beta chains drawn from one sample of a study of CD8+ T cells in alopecia areata. TCRdb's copy holds only in-frame clones and misses some; the assay was immunoSEQ multiplex PCR. The sample holds roughly 280,000 clones; approximately 60% are singletons and the top ten take roughly 0.93%. Source: CD4+ T cells sorted from blood, taken at week 52, from a patient treated with tofacitinib. The receptor set was obtained from a human donor with alopecia areata. Both conserved end residues are part of each CDR3. D genes are given only for firm matches. Rows give clone size only sometimes, using once, few, many, or a class for an expanded clone.

>TRBJ2-1|-|TRBV2|-
TGTGCCAGCAAGAGGGGCGCTGAGCAGTTCTTC
CASKRGAEQFF
>TRBJ2-7|-|TRBV4-1|-
TGCGCCAGCAGCCAAGCCAGGGGCTCGTACTACGAGCAGTACTTC
CASSQARGSYYEQYF
>TRBJ2-7|-|TRBV29-1|few
TGCAGCGTTGTAACCGGTAACGAGCAGTACTTC
CSVVTGNEQYF
>TRBJ1-5|TRBD1|TRBV6-1|few
TGTGCCAGCAGGCCGACAGGGAAGTGGCAGCCCCAGCATTTT
CASRPTGKWQPQHF
>TRBJ1-1|-|TRBV18|-
TGTGCCAGCTCACCTGGCGAGTACACTGAAGCTTTCTTT
CASSPGEYTEAFF
>TRBJ1-2|TRBD1|TRBV27|-
TGTGCCAGCAGCCCCGACAGGGACAACTATGGCTACACCTTC
CASSPDRDNYGYTF
>TRBJ2-7|TRBD1|TRBV19|few
TGTGCCAGTAGTATTGGAACAGGGGAGCACGAGCAGTACTTC
CASSIGTGEHEQYF
>TRBJ1-5|TRBD1|TRBV30|-
TGTGCCTGGAGCGCAGGGGACAGGATAAGCAATCAGCCCCAGCATTTT
CAWSAGDRISNQPQHF
>TRBJ2-6|-|TRBV7-8|-
TGTGCCAGCAGCAGGAGGGGGACAGCTGGGGCCAACGTCCTGACTTTC
CASSRRGTAGANVLTF
>TRBJ2-7|-|TRBV12-5|-
TGTGCTAGTGGAATGACAGGGCGGGATCTCTACGAGCAGTACTTC
CASGMTGRDLYEQYF
>TRBJ1-2|TRBD1|TRBV30|-
TGTGCCTGGAGTTTCTCTACAGGGGATGGCTACACCTTC
CAWSFSTGDGYTF
>TRBJ1-2|-|TRBV7-9|many
TGTGCCAGCAGCTCCAATCGCCCGGGAGACGGAAGGGGCTATGGCTACACCTTC
CASSSNRPGDGRGYGYTF
>TRBJ2-5|-|TRBV5-1|-
TGCGCCAGCAGCTTGGTAGACATTGAGGAGACCCAGTACTTC
CASSLVDIEETQYF
>TRBJ1-1|-|TRBV7-9|few
TGTGCCAGCAGCCTCGAGGGCGGGACAGAAGCTTTCTTT
CASSLEGGTEAFF
>TRBJ2-5|TRBD1|TRBV2|few
TGTGCCAGCAGTGTTCTATACAGGGGTAGAGAGACCCAGTACTTC
CASSVLYRGRETQYF
>TRBJ2-1|TRBD2|TRBV30|-
TGTGCCTGGAGTGTAAGGGCGGGGGGGTACAATGAGCAGTTCTTC
CAWSVRAGGYNEQFF
>TRBJ2-7|TRBD1|TRBV7-2|many
TGTGCCAGCAGCTTAAGGGGGACAGGCCCCTCCGAGCAGTACTTC
CASSLRGTGPSEQYF
>TRBJ1-2|-|TRBV25-1|-
TGTGCCAGCAGTGAGACTAGAATGGGCTACACCTTC
CASSETRMGYTF